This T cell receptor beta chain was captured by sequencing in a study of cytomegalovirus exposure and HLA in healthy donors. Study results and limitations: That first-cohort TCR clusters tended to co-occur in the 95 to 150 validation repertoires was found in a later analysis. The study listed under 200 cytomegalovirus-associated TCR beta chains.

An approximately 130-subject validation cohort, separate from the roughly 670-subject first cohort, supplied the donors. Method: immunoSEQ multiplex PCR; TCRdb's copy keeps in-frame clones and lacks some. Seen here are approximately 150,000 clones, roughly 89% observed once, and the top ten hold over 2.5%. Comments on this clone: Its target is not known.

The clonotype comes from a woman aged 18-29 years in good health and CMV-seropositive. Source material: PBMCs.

The CDR3 DNA follows: TGTGCCAGCAGCAGACTGCTGGACAGGGGATATGGCTACACCTTC. Its translation is CASSRLLDRGYGYTF. The chain carries TRBV5-5 and TRBJ1-2, with 9 nucleotides matching TRBD1. The junction had 9 bases not matched to a gene; V was cut back by 4 bases and J by 5 bases. Germline assignment: CDR1 SGHKS and CDR2 YYEKEE (reference sequence). The CDR3 is 15 residues long. Filled out from reference TRBV5-5 and TRBJ1-2, the complete variable domain reads DAGVTQSPTHLIKTRGQQVTLRCSPISGHKSVSWYQQVLGQGPQFIFQYYEKEERGRGNFPDRFSARQFPNYSSELNVNALLLGDSALYLCASSRLLDRGYGYTFGSGTRLTVV.